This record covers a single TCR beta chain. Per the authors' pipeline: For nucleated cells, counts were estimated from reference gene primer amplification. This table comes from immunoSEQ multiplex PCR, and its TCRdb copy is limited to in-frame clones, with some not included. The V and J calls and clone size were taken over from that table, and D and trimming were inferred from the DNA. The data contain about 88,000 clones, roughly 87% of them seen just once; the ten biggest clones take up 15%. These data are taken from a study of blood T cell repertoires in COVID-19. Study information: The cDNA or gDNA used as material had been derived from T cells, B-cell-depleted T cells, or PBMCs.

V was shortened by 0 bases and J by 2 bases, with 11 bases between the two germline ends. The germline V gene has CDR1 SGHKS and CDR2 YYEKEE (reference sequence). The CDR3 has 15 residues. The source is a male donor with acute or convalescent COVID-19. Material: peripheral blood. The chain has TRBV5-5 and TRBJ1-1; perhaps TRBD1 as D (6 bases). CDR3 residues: CASSLDPQGNTEAFF. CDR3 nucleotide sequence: TGTGCCAGCAGCTTGGATCCACAGGGAAACACTGAAGCTTTCTTT. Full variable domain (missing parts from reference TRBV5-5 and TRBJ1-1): DAGVTQSPTHLIKTRGQQVTLRCSPISGHKSVSWYQQVLGQGPQFIFQYYEKEERGRGNFPDRFSARQFPNYSSELNVNALLLGDSALYLCASSLDPQGNTEAFFGQGTRLTVV.